This T cell receptor (beta chain) was captured in a study of cytomegalovirus exposure and HLA in healthy donors (dated by TCRdb to about 2017). Regarding the research as a whole: An earlier analysis of under 600 of the donors reported roughly 270 Gb of sequence data and some 120 million unique TCR beta sequences from 150 million to 200 million T cells. Class I and class II HLA loci were covered by the typing at four-digit resolution. The study was designed to test whether signatures of past pathogen exposure could be identified by cataloging public T cell receptors. In an earlier analysis of 587 of the donors, high-throughput TCR beta sequencing was used to judge whether each TCR beta V gene segment behaved as functional or pseudogenic. The number of typed donors differed by locus: roughly 629-640 for A, B, C, DRB1 and DQB1; about 520 for DQA1; 606 for DPA1; and some 470 for DPB1. An early release that covered 640 HLA-typed donors contained approximately 300 gigabases of sequencing data and 80 million or so unique TCR sequences. To predict cytomegalovirus infection status, the study combined high-throughput TCR immunosequencing, statistical association of individual TCRs with disease status, and machine learning. The study used immunosequencing to profile the T cell repertoires of under 700 subjects and linked those repertoires to cytomegalovirus serostatus. The later analysis used no new phenotypic data to find candidate immune exposures, relying instead on TCR beta sequences and their occurrence across donors. All discovery cohort repertoires had been generated on a single sequencing platform. Of the 398 genotyped donors, roughly 80% were placed in the genetic ancestry cluster associated with self-reported Caucasian donors. In addition to the first cohort of 666 subjects, a separate validation cohort of approximately 130 different subjects was used. On average, roughly 200,000 unique TCR beta nucleotide sequences were sequenced per donor among a few hundred genotyped donors of the cohort, with around 19% of those sequences being non-productive. Several DR-DQ haplotypes were treated as single units for association and clustering because of strong linkage in the cohort. A later genetic analysis took genome-wide SNP genotypes for about 55% of the 666 donors and used that subset as a discovery cohort. Donor age, sex, ethnicity and CMV serostatus were compiled alongside the repertoire data. In a later analysis, previously published TCR beta repertoires from 600 to 850 donors were re-analyzed and high-resolution HLA genotyping was added so that TCR occurrence patterns could be studied.

General findings and caveats noted by the study authors: When HLA alleles, especially DR and DQ, strongly co-occurred, attributing TCR associations to individual alleles was difficult. The authors suggested that the approach could potentially be generalized to other disease states and immunological phenotypes. Specific HLA alleles were associated with around 18,000 TCR beta sequences at a false discovery rate of 0.05 in a later analysis. Because counts were too low, about 18 rarely observed V segments, including chromosome 9 orphons, were excluded from the earlier analysis of several hundred of the donors. While some public TCRs were present in many individuals, most TCR sequences turned up only very rarely across donors. The classifier was reported to diagnose cytomegalovirus status with high specificity and sensitivity in both the original cohort and the validation cohort. Because some donors lacked HLA typing at each locus, the association tests relied only on the typed subset. The 87-base-pair reads could not distinguish some IMGT-functional V segments, including TRBV6-2 and TRBV6-3, so those segments were excluded. Correlated functional status among segregating V segments might reflect linkage disequilibrium, but an unknown experimental factor could not be ruled out. A total of 164 TCR beta chains were listed by the study as associated with cytomegalovirus. A cluster of highly shared sequence variants was judged likely to represent a technical artifact of the sequencing pipeline. According to a later genetic analysis, donors in an Asian-associated ancestry cluster had fewer N-insertions in productive TCRs than the approximately 630-donor mean. An earlier analysis of around 500 of the donors showed that most TCR beta V segments appeared in productive rearrangements either about 90% or about 30% of the time, which broadly matched IMGT annotations. In a later analysis, the rate of TCR association differed among HLA loci, with DRB1 alleles having the most associated TCRs and HLA-C alleles having the fewest. Sequencing depth was assumed to be roughly uniform across donors in the presence/absence analyses, though that assumption may not hold. Compared with equally common non-associated chains, HLA-associated TCR beta chains in a later analysis were more clonally expanded and had lower generation probabilities. V-gene and J-gene trimming of TCR beta chains was associated with a missense DCLRE1C variant in a later genetic analysis, and the association was replicated in an independent cohort. In vitro tests confirmed that a few of the cytomegalovirus-associated TCR beta chains recognize cytomegalovirus antigens. This cohort had only TCR beta chains sequenced, and the lack of alpha or paired-chain data limited which features could be detected. According to a later analysis, most CMV-associated TCR beta chains appeared to be HLA-restricted, and the HLA associations seemed to be driven largely by CMV exposure. A further reported finding was that TCR beta sequences accurately predicted the HLA-A and HLA-B alleles for most subjects in the first cohort. According to a later analysis, parvovirus B19, influenza, CMV and Epstein-Barr virus appeared linked to several top co-occurrence clusters. Immune exposure information for the cohort was limited to CMV serostatus.

To prepare the library, the immunoSEQ multiplex PCR assay was applied. For the multiplex PCR, a mixture combining 60 forward primers for TCR Vbeta segments and 13 reverse primers for TCR Jbeta segments was used. Amplification of the CDR3 region of rearranged TCR beta genes was performed with a multiplex PCR assay on genomic DNA. The Illumina HiSeq System was used to sequence the amplified TCR beta libraries as 87-base-pair reads. The authors' analysis ran thus. A later analysis tallied 80 million to 95 million unique TCR beta chains across the approximately 670 repertoires, and approximately 12 million of those chains were shared by two or more donors. Raw reads were error-corrected and collapsed into unique sequences by a nearest-neighbor algorithm in which closely related sequences were merged to remove PCR and sequencing errors. To assign V, D and J gene segments, CDR3 sequences were aligned to IMGT reference sequences. For a sequence to be retained, a match of at least six nucleotides was required to both a V gene segment and a J gene segment. A rearrangement was called productive if the CDR3 had no stop codons and remained in frame with V and J, and every other rearrangement was called non-productive. Following IMGT convention, CDR3 was defined as the stretch from the second conserved V-encoded cysteine up to the conserved J-encoded phenylalanine. The earlier analysis of 587 of the donors excluded sequences that lacked an unambiguous match to a single V gene segment. In an earlier analysis of several hundred of the donors, V segments were called functional above 56.7% productive rearrangements and were called segregating when the between-donor standard deviation exceeded 5%. A statistical classification framework was built to diagnose cytomegalovirus status from the catalog of TCR beta chain sequences. V and J gene assignment, in a later analysis, came from comparing TCR nucleotide sequences with IMGT/GENE-DB human TR gene sequences. The TCRdist pipeline was used in a later analysis to assign CDR3 sequences and most-parsimonious VDJ recombination scenarios. In a later analysis, each TCR beta chain was defined by its CDR3 amino acid sequence together with its V-gene family, and reads lacking a unique V-gene family were excluded. As a way to deal with suspected cross-contamination and a sequencing artifact, a later analysis dropped approximately 590 nucleotide sequences that were highly shared and had low generation probability. In a later analysis, a clonal expansion index for each public chain was calculated from normalized within-repertoire ranks of inferred template counts. In a later analysis, generation probabilities were computed with a VDJ recombination model fitted to out-of-frame rearrangements, and the resulting probabilities were checked against IGoR. Hypergeometric tests were used in a later analysis to score TCR-TCR, TCR-HLA and TCR-CMV co-occurrence, with a repertoire-size bias correction applied to the TCR pairs. In a later analysis, false discovery rates were estimated by permuting HLA or CMV assignments 20 times. In a later analysis, co-occurring TCRs were grouped with DBSCAN, and TCRdist sequence similarity was added when clustering was performed within HLA-allele-positive subsets. Co-occurrence clustering excluded repertoires with fewer than 30,000 or more than 120,000 public chains, plus five with anomalous nucleotide sharing. This is the immuneACCESS table as TCRdb keeps it, with only in-frame sequences that have V and J called. A part of the clones is gone; compared with another copy, unresolved V genes explain less than half, and the rest is unexplained. That table furnishes V, J and clone size, whereas the DNA furnished D and trimming. This sample holds 100,000 to 150,000 clones; around four fifths were observed only once. Approximately 1.5% of the sample is held by the ten biggest clonotypes.

The cohort was made up of 500 to 800 healthy bone marrow donors. At the time of sampling, every cohort member was nominally healthy, though immune exposures that went unrecorded were likely present. The donor tested CMV seronegative, placing the donor among the 300 to 400 seronegative members of the cohort. Each donor provided a peripheral blood sample, and peripheral blood mononuclear cells were used for TCR beta sequencing. Genomic DNA extraction from the blood cell samples was performed with the Qiagen DNeasy Blood Extraction Kit. Measured from the cysteine to the phenylalanine, the CDR3 is 16 residues long. Just the 48-base CDR3 DNA is kept, in frame starting at base 1. Trimming removed 5 bases from V and 2 bases from J; the gene matches leave 11 bases unexplained. The germline V gene sets CDR1 to KGHSH and CDR2 to LQKENI. Concerning this clone itself: This receptor's antigen is unknown. Base qualities are not provided; no much larger clone lies one nucleotide away.

The chain is made from TRBV18 and TRBJ2-5, with 7 bases matching TRBD1. The receptor comes from a female donor in good health and CMV-seronegative. The sample was PBMCs. The CDR3 reads CASSSLPDRVQETQYF. DNA sequence: TGTGCCAGCTCATCTCTCCCCGACAGGGTTCAAGAGACCCAGTACTTC.